Listed below are T cell receptor beta chains from one sample, sequenced in a study of T cell responses to AZD1222 COVID-19 vaccine. TCRdb keeps only in-frame clones here, not all; method: immunoSEQ multiplex PCR. The sample contains about 54,000 clones, nearly 90% of which appear only once. The sample in question was peripheral blood, obtained on day 0 of AZD1222 vaccination. Every receptor here comes from an adult in good health. CDR3s include the opening cysteine and the closing phenylalanine or tryptophan. D genes are given only for firm matches. Expanded clones get a size class; other rows say once, few or many, or leave the size out.

TRBJ2-2 NA TRBV5-1 NA TGCGCCAGCAGCTTGGGAGGCAGCACCGGGGAGCTGTTTTTT CASSLGGSTGELFF
TRBJ2-3 once TRBV12-3/TRBV12-4 NA TGTGCCAGCAGAAGTTATGCAGGGCAGTATTTT CASRSYAGQYF
TRBJ2-3 NA TRBV6-4 TRBD2 TGTGCCAGCAGTCCCGGGACTAGCGGGGCCGATACGCAGTATTTT CASSPGTSGADTQYF
TRBJ1-2 NA TRBV6-5 TRBD1 TGTGCCAGCAGTTACACGAGGACAGGGGGAGGCTATGGCTACACCTTC CASSYTRTGGGYGYTF
TRBJ1-3 NA TRBV28 NA TGTGCCAGCAGTTTTGGAAACACCATATATTTT CASSFGNTIYF
TRBJ1-2 NA TRBV11-2 TRBD1 TGTGCCAGCAGCTGGGACAGGGACGCGTATGGCTACACCTTC CASSWDRDAYGYTF
TRBJ2-7 few TRBV6-1 TRBD2 TGTGCCAGCAGTGAAGGAGCGGGGGAAGGCTCCTACGAGCAGTACTTC CASSEGAGEGSYEQYF
TRBJ2-1 few TRBV10-3 NA TGTGCCATCAGTGAGGGGTTGAATGAGCAGTTCTTC CAISEGLNEQFF
TRBJ2-7 once TRBV9 TRBD1 TGTGCCAGCAGCGTTGCCGCCGGGACAGAGATCTACGAGCAGTACTTC CASSVAAGTEIYEQYF
TRBJ1-1 NA TRBV19 TRBD1 TGTGCCAGTCGTCCAGCACAGGGGGTAACCTCGGGGACTGAAGCTTTCTTT CASRPAQGVTSGTEAFF
TRBJ2-7 NA TRBV9 TRBD2 TGTGCCAGCAGCGTAGGAGCGGGGGCATCCTACTACGAGCAGTACTTC CASSVGAGASYYEQYF
TRBJ2-7 NA TRBV29-1 NA TGCAGCGTTCAGACGGTGAGCTCCTACGAGCAGTACTTC CSVQTVSSYEQYF
TRBJ2-5 NA TRBV6-5 NA TGTGCCAGCAGTTACTCCAAGGGGACGGGGGAGACCCAGTACTTC CASSYSKGTGETQYF
TRBJ1-5 NA TRBV7-2 TRBD1 TGTGCCAGCAGCTGGGGACAGGGTAATCAGCCCCAGCATTTT CASSWGQGNQPQHF
TRBJ2-7 NA TRBV3-1/TRBV3-2 NA TGTGCCAGCAGTCCCTCGAGGGTTGGGGGCTACGAGCAGTACTTC CASSPSRVGGYEQYF
TRBJ1-6 few TRBV6-1 NA TGTGCCAGCAGGGAATCAGGGGTCCGGAGCTCCTATAATTCACCCCTCCACTTT CASRESGVRSSYNSPLHF
TRBJ2-1 few TRBV6-1 NA TGTGCCAGCAGTGAAGAACTCGGGGTAAACAATGAGCAGTTCTTC CASSEELGVNNEQFF
TRBJ1-1 NA TRBV6-5 NA TGTGCCAGCAGTTACACCCGGGAGGGGAACACTGAAGCTTTCTTT CASSYTREGNTEAFF
TRBJ2-1 NA TRBV28 TRBD1 TGTGCCAGCAGTTTATCTGGACAGGGAGACATTGCCGGGCAGTTCTTC CASSLSGQGDIAGQFF
TRBJ1-1 NA TRBV12-3/TRBV12-4 TRBD1 TGTGCCACGAGGACAGGGGGCATGGGGTATGCTTTCTTT CATRTGGMGYAFF
TRBJ2-2 NA TRBV19 NA TGTGCCAGTAGTCCCTTGGGACGGTCGAACACCGGGGAGCTGTTTTTT CASSPLGRSNTGELFF
TRBJ2-6 NA TRBV27 NA TGTGCCAGCAGTAAGGACAGCCTCCTCCTCTCTGGGGCCAACGTCCTGACTTTC CASSKDSLLLSGANVLTF
TRBJ1-2 few TRBV24-1 TRBD1 TGTGCCACCAGTGATTCCAGGGGGGCCTATGGCTACACCTTC CATSDSRGAYGYTF
TRBJ1-5 NA TRBV4-1 TRBD1 TGCGCCAGCAGCACAGACAGGGGCTCGGGGCAGCCCCAGCATTTT CASSTDRGSGQPQHF
TRBJ2-1 NA TRBV24-1 TRBD1 TGTGCCACCAGTGCTCCGGGACAGGGGGTTGAGCAGTTCTTC CATSAPGQGVEQFF
TRBJ2-3 NA TRBV27 NA TGTGCCAGCAGTCGACTACGACCTAGCACAGATACGCAGTATTTT CASSRLRPSTDTQYF
TRBJ2-5 NA TRBV5-1 NA TGCGCCAGCAGCTTGGGACAGGAGGGGGAGACCCAGTACTTC CASSLGQEGETQYF
TRBJ1-5 NA TRBV3-1/TRBV3-2 TRBD1 TGTGCCAGCAGCCCAGGACAGGGGAGGGTTCAGCCCCAGCATTTT CASSPGQGRVQPQHF
TRBJ2-1 NA TRBV24-1 TRBD2 TGTGCCACCAGTGAGGCTAGCGGGGGATCCTCCTACAATGAGCAGTTCTTC CATSEASGGSSYNEQFF
TRBJ2-1 once TRBV10-2 TRBD1 TGCGCCAGCAGCGTGGGACAGAACTACAATGAGCAGTTCTTC CASSVGQNYNEQFF
TRBJ2-7 few TRBV7-2 NA TGTGCCAGCAGCTACCTGGCGTCCCACGAGCAGTACTTC CASSYLASHEQYF
TRBJ1-6 NA TRBV15 NA TGTGCCACCAGCAGAGATAGGGGGAAGGGGAGTTATAATTCACCCCTCCACTTT CATSRDRGKGSYNSPLHF
TRBJ1-1 NA TRBV18 NA TGTGCCAGCTCAATCCGGACGCTTTTCGAGAACACTGAAGCTTTCTTT CASSIRTLFENTEAFF
TRBJ2-1 NA TRBV10-2 TRBD2 TGCGCCAGCAGTCTTAGCGGGGGTTACAATGAGCAGTTCTTC CASSLSGGYNEQFF
TRBJ1-2 NA TRBV5-5 TRBD1 TGTGCCAGCAGCTTGGGGACAGGGTATAACTATGGCTACACCTTC CASSLGTGYNYGYTF
TRBJ2-1 NA TRBV24-1 NA TGTGCCACCAGCCCCGATTTCGATGAGCAGTTCTTC CATSPDFDEQFF
TRBJ2-1 NA TRBV6-4 TRBD1 TGTGCCAGCAGCGGACAGGGCGTGGGTGAGCAGTTCTTC CASSGQGVGEQFF
TRBJ1-6 NA TRBV10-1 NA TGCGCCAGCGAGGATGCGCTGTCACCCCTCCACTTT CASEDALSPLHF
TRBJ2-5 once TRBV7-2 NA TGTGCCAGCAGCTTAGTCGGGATGCAAGAGACCCAGTACTTC CASSLVGMQETQYF
TRBJ2-7 few TRBV30 NA TGTGCCTGGAGTGTCGGGGCAGGTAGTTACGAGCAGTACTTC CAWSVGAGSYEQYF
TRBJ1-2 NA TRBV5-1 TRBD1 TGCGCCAGCTTCCCCGGGACAGGGATCGCTAACTATGGCTACACCTTC CASFPGTGIANYGYTF
TRBJ1-2 NA TRBV2 NA TGTGCCAGCACCTCCTCGGTAGGGCAGCTACCCTATGGCTACACCTTC CASTSSVGQLPYGYTF
TRBJ1-3 NA TRBV11-3 TRBD1 TGTGCCAGCAGCTTAAGAGGGGGCCAAAGCTCTGGAAACACCATATATTTT CASSLRGGQSSGNTIYF
TRBJ1-5 NA TRBV10-2 TRBD1 TGCGCCAGTAGGGGGCAGGGAAATCAGCCCCAGCATTTT CASRGQGNQPQHF
TRBJ2-5 NA TRBV5-4 TRBD2 TGTGCCAGCAGCTCGACCTTACTAGCGGGGGGGCGAGAGACCCAGTACTTC CASSSTLLAGGRETQYF
TRBJ2-3 NA TRBV5-4 NA TGTGCCAGCAGCGGATTACAGGGAGATACGCAGTATTTT CASSGLQGDTQYF
TRBJ2-5 once TRBV6-2/TRBV6-3 NA TGTGCCAGCAGTAACCCCTACCAAAGAAGGGGCCAGTACTTC CASSNPYQRRGQYF
TRBJ2-1 NA TRBV30 NA TGTGCCTGGAGTGCTAGGTTCAATGAGCAGTTCTTC CAWSARFNEQFF